This TCR beta chain was observed in a study of cytomegalovirus exposure and HLA in healthy donors. The PCR made use of 60 Vbeta and 13 Jbeta primers. TCRdb keeps only in-frame clones here, not all; method: immunoSEQ multiplex PCR. The table lists some 130,000 clones, approximately 80% of them singletons. Study conclusions and caveats: The study had only CMV serostatus as immune exposure information. Sequencing probably produced one cluster of sequence variants that were highly shared.

Germline CDR1 reads SGHVS; CDR2 reads FNYEAQ. Trimming stripped 4 bases from V and 3 bases from J, with 9 bases between. The CDR3 loop spans 13 amino acids. Turning to this clone: Its antigen is currently unknown.

The sample consisted of PBMCs. The V gene is TRBV7-6, the J gene TRBJ1-2, with D possibly matching TRBD1 (5 bases). The sequence came from a male donor in good health and CMV-seronegative. The CDR3 region has the DNA TGTGCCAGCAGCTCCGACAGAGACTATGGCTACACCTTC. It yields the protein CASSSDRDYGYTF.